This TCR beta chain appears in the sequencing data of a study of blood T cell repertoires in COVID-19. About the research overall: COVID-19 samples collected from the United States, Italy and Spain covered acute and convalescent phases. Nucleic acid was either cDNA or gDNA, and it came from T cells, B-cell-depleted T cells, or PBMCs.

From germline, CDR1 is SEHNR and CDR2 FQNEAQ (reference sequence). Trimming shortened V by 4 bases and J by 5 bases, and 18 bases separated the two germline ends. This CDR3 has 16 amino acids. Original analysis: Reference gene primer amplification in the assay estimated nucleated cell counts. TCRdb's table, derived via immunoSEQ multiplex PCR, lists solely in-frame clones and lacks some. That table gives V, J and clone size, and the DNA gave D and trimming. The sample consists of about 260,000 clones, 86% of them appearing once. Sequencing used peripheral blood. The receptor was isolated from a man aged 18 to 30 with active or convalescent COVID-19. The gene calls are TRBV7-9 and TRBJ1-3, with D tentatively TRBD1 (5 bases). In nucleotides, the CDR3 is TGTGCCAGCAGCTCTCCCTTTGGAGGGGTCAGAAACACCATATATTTT. It codes for CASSSPFGGVRNTIYF.